This T cell receptor beta chain was identified during a study of shared clonotypes between healthy human individuals. Using immunoSEQ multiplex PCR, the repertoire was profiled, and TCRdb retains in-frame clones only, with some absent. The data contain over a million clones, around 78% of them singletons. The V segment lost 3 bases and the J segment 0 bases; nucleotides outside the gene matches: 1. Germline assignment: CDR1 SGDLS and CDR2 YYNGEE. This CDR3 is built from 15 residues. The sequence came from a man aged 18 to 30 in good health. Some clones in this sample may be carry-over from other donors' samples. The specimen was memory CD4+ T cells from PBMCs. Noted subset: CD45RA-negative fraction. The chain links TRBV9 to TRBJ2-1; 9 positions agree with TRBD2. The CDR3 DNA reads TGTGCCAGCAGCGCTAGCGGGGACTCCTACAATGAGCAGTTCTTC. Its protein product is CASSASGDSYNEQFF.